Below are 18 T cell receptor beta chains sequenced from a single sample in a study of shared clonotypes between healthy human individuals (dated by TCRdb to 2020 to 2022). Library generation was performed with the immunoSEQ multiplex PCR assay. Sourced from immuneACCESS, this table was stored by TCRdb with only in-frame sequences that have V and J called. A share of the clones is absent; for the studies checked, an unresolved V gene accounts for under half, and the remainder has no known explanation. In this sample the table shows fewer than 2.5 million clones, roughly 93% of which occur a single time. 0.36% of the sample is taken by the ten largest. What was sequenced was naive CD4+ T cells from PBMCs. The cell subset or site label for this specimen denotes: CD45RA+ positively selected. The source is a man younger than 35 in good health. Some clones in this sample may be carry-over from other donors' samples.

V is TRBV5-1 and J is TRBJ2-7; 10 bases map to TRBD2. The CDR3 totals 19 residues. V shed 1 base, J shed 0 bases, and the junction held 13 bases outside the gene matches. In germline, CDR1 is SGHRS, CDR2 YFSETQ. The CDR3 region has the DNA TGCGCCAGCAGCTTGCAGGGGGCTAGCGGGAGTTCCCTCTCCTACGAGCAGTACTTC. Translation gives CASSLQGASGSSLSYEQYF. Based on the CDR3 plus reference TRBV5-1 and TRBJ2-7, the full variable domain is KAGVTQTPRYLIKTRGQQVTLSCSPISGHRSVSWYQQTPGQGLQFLFEYFSETQRNKGNFPGRFSGRQFSNSRSEMNVSTLELGDSALYLCASSLQGASGSSLSYEQYFGPGTRLTVT.

This clone was recorded only once. Other DNA sequences in this specimen translate into the identical CDR3. This chain links TRBV5-4 with TRBJ1-2; perhaps TRBD1 as D (6 bases). The germline gives CDR1 SGHNT, CDR2 YYREEE (reference sequence). Trimming removed 4 bases from V and 4 bases from J, with 11 bases in between. The CDR3 sequence is 13 residues long. CDR3 region: CASSPDRFYGYTF. The CDR3, as DNA: TGTGCCAGCAGCCCGGACAGATTCTATGGCTACACCTTC.

The V gene is TRBV5-1, the J gene TRBJ1-1; D remains ambiguous. The CDR3 consists of 13 residues. Germline-derived CDR1 and CDR2 are SGHRS and YFSETQ. The V end lost 4 bases, the J end lost 2 bases, and 9 bases lay between the germline ends. CDR3 bases: TGCGCCAGCAGCGGGCAGGACAACACTGAAGCTTTCTTT. Residues: CASSGQDNTEAFF.

This clone came up once. The chain carries TRBV6-1 and TRBJ2-3; no clear D gene. From germline, CDR1 is MNHNS and CDR2 SASEGT. The CDR3 is made up of 15 amino acids. Trimming cost V 2 bases and J 2 bases, with 11 bases left between them. CDR3 sequence (DNA): TGTGCCAGCAGTGAAAAGGGTATTCTCACAGATACGCAGTATTTT. Protein product: CASSEKGILTDTQYF.

This chain joins TRBV11-2 and TRBJ2-1; 14 bases map to TRBD2. There are 15 residues in the CDR3. The germline CDR1 and CDR2 sequences are SGHAT and FQNNGV. V lost 6 bases, J lost 8 bases, and 6 bases stayed unmatched. This CDR3 reads CASSKTSGRDYEQFF. The CDR3 DNA sequence: TGTGCCAGCAGTAAGACTAGCGGGAGGGATTATGAGCAGTTCTTC.

The chain uses TRBV9 and TRBJ1-2; D unresolved. Germline values: CDR1 SGDLS, CDR2 YYNGEE. This CDR3 has 15 amino acids. Trimming took off 2 bases at V and 7 bases at J, with 18 bases between the two ends. CDR3 in amino acids: CASSVSSSGPPGYTF. The CDR3 DNA reads TGTGCCAGCAGCGTTAGTTCCTCCGGGCCCCCTGGCTACACCTTC.

The rearrangement links TRBV5-1 to TRBJ2-1; D not certain. The germline CDR1 and CDR2 sequences are SGHRS and YFSETQ. The CDR3 contains 14 residues. The V end was cut by 0 bases, the J end by 4 bases, with 8 bases between. CDR3 DNA: TGCGCCAGCAGCTTGGTTGGGATTTACAATGAGCAGTTCTTC. Encoded protein: CASSLVGIYNEQFF.

The rearrangement joins TRBV25-1 to TRBJ2-7, with D hard to call. The CDR3 has 15 amino acids. The V end lost 5 bases, the J end lost 3 bases, and 17 bases lay between the germline ends. Per the germline V gene, CDR1 is MGHDK and CDR2 is SYGVNS. CDR3 bases: TGTGCCAGCAGTCCAGAGTCCGCTTATAACTACGAGCAGTACTTC. Amino acids: CASSPESAYNYEQYF.

This chain uses TRBV28 with TRBJ2-6, with D possibly being TRBD1 (6 bases). Trimming took 6 bases from V and 3 from J, leaving 15 bases between them. Per germline, CDR1 MDHEN and CDR2 SYDVKM. The CDR3 consists of 16 residues. The CDR3, as DNA: TGTGCCAGCAGGGCGCTGGGGGCGAATGGGGCCAACGTCCTGACTTTC. It is translated as CASRALGANGANVLTF.

This chain links TRBV5-4 with TRBJ2-6; D is unclear. This CDR3 comprises 15 residues. V was pared by 1 base and J by 0 bases, with 5 bases between. Germline V CDR1 and CDR2: SGHNT, YYREEE (reference sequence). For the CDR3, the DNA is TGTGCCAGCAGCTTGTCAGCCTCTGGGGCCAACGTCCTGACTTTC. Its protein is CASSLSASGANVLTF. The variable domain in full, completed from reference TRBV5-4 and TRBJ2-6, reads ETGVTQSPTHLIKTRGQQVTLRCSSQSGHNTVSWYQQALGQGPQFIFQYYREEENGRGNFPPRFSGLQFPNYSSELNVNALELDDSALYLCASSLSASGANVLTFGAGSRLTVL.

This clone turned up a few times. The chain couples TRBV30 to TRBJ1-4, with D perhaps matching TRBD1 (5 bases). The CDR3 has 13 amino acids. V dropped 2 bases and J dropped 8 bases, with 12 bases sitting between them. Per germline, CDR1 GTSNPN and CDR2 SVGIG (reference sequence). The CDR3 coding sequence is TGTGCCTGGAGTCCGGGGGTGGGCGAAAAACTGTTTTTT. Residues: CAWSPGVGEKLFF.

The chain has TRBV25-1 and TRBJ1-3; possible D gene TRBD1, 5 bases. The CDR3 contains 14 residues. The germline CDR1 and CDR2 sequences are MGHDK and SYGVNS. Trimming pared 3 bases from V and 4 bases from J, leaving 10 bases between. The CDR3 coding sequence is TGTGCCAGCAGTGAGATTGGGGGAGGAAACACCATATATTTT. Translated, it gives CASSEIGGGNTIYF.

J is TRBJ2-6 and V is TRBV6-6; D not resolved. The V gene lost 3 bases and the J gene lost 1 base, with 7 bases spanning the gap. CDR3 length equals 15 residues. Germline V lookup: CDR1 MNHNY, CDR2 SVGAGI (reference sequence). CDR3: CASSYDYSGANVLTF. The CDR3 coding sequence is TGTGCCAGCAGTTATGATTATTCTGGGGCCAACGTCCTGACTTTC.

The CDR3 DNA sequence: TGTGCCAGCAGCTTAACGGGGATGAGCTCCTACGAGCAGTACTTC. Residues: CASSLTGMSSYEQYF. The genes are TRBV7-2 and TRBJ2-7, with D possibly TRBD2 on 5 matching bases. Per germline, CDR1 SGHTA and CDR2 FQGNSA. Between the trimmed V and J ends, which lost 2 bases and 0 bases, there was a span of 11 bases. The CDR3 has 15 residues.

The chain uses TRBV19 and TRBJ2-5; 9 bases are shared with TRBD1. The ends lost 2 bases at V and 4 bases at J; junction bases unmatched: 5. CDR3 length: 15 amino acids. The germline CDR1 and CDR2 sequences are LNHDA and SQIVND (reference sequence). The DNA for the CDR3 is TGTGCCAGTAGTATAAGGACAGGGGTGGGAGAGACCCAGTACTTC. It codes for CASSIRTGVGETQYF.

The chain couples TRBV12-5 to TRBJ2-1, with 7 bases lining up with TRBD1. Looked up from germline, CDR1 is LGHNT and CDR2 is FRNRAP. J lost 7 bases, V lost 1 base, and 7 bases had no gene match. This CDR3 spans 15 amino acids. The DNA of the CDR3 is TGTGCTAGTGGTTTGGGACAGGGTGCTTTTAATGAGCAGTTCTTC. Its translation: CASGLGQGAFNEQFF.

This rearrangement joins TRBV28 to TRBJ1-1; 10 nucleotides agree with TRBD1. Trimming cost V 7 bases and J 3 bases; bases outside gene matches: 8. The CDR3 covers 15 residues. CDR1 is MDHEN and CDR2 is SYDVKM in the germline V gene. As DNA, the CDR3 is TGTGCCAGCACCCCGGCCGGGACAGGGGACACTGAAGCTTTCTTT. Its translation: CASTPAGTGDTEAFF.

The chain recombines TRBV6-5 with TRBJ2-3; TRBD2 matches at 8 bases. Germline trimming cut 5 bases from V and 2 bases from J; bases unmatched to any gene: 6. The CDR3 length is 15 residues. Germline V gene data show CDR1 as MNHEY and CDR2 as SVGAGI. CDR3 nucleotide sequence: TGTGCCAGCAGTATTCGGACTAGCCTCACAGATACGCAGTATTTT. It encodes CASSIRTSLTDTQYF.